One and the same sample provided the 11 T cell receptor beta chains below, sequenced in a study of T cells in Graves' hyperthyroidism and ophthalmopathy. Researchers took RNA transcripts and amplified the TCR beta CDR3 regions from them. In the first-round RT-PCR of the TCR CDR3, the HTBI primer set was used. Using its own MiXCR run on the multiplex PCR reads, TCRdb lists one record per CDR3 protein. The sample records 450,000 to 600,000 distinct CDR3 sequences, around 13% being singletons. Sequencing was carried out using blood. All receptors derive from a woman between 35 and 50 years old with Graves' hyperthyroidism.

The genes are TRBV4-2 and TRBJ1-3; 7 nucleotides match TRBD1. The V gene end was trimmed by 2 bases and the J gene end by 4 bases; junction bases not matched to a gene: 14. The CDR3 sequence is 18 residues long. Germline CDR1 LGHNA, CDR2 YNFKEQ. CDR3 amino acids: CASSQFLKRQGLGNTIYF. In DNA form, the CDR3 reads TGTGCCAGCAGCCAATTTCTTAAGAGACAGGGCCTCGGAAACACCATATATTTT.

V usage is TRBV5-1 and J usage is TRBJ2-7, with D possibly TRBD1 on 6 matching bases. CDR3 size: 14 residues. Germline values: CDR1 SGHRS, CDR2 YFSETQ. V was clipped by 3 bases and J by 5 bases, with 15 bases between them. The CDR3 loop reads CASSSGNRVHEQYF. CDR3 in DNA: TGCGCCAGCAGCTCGGGTAACAGGGTGCACGAGCAGTACTTC.

A single count supports this clonotype. The chain employs TRBV5-1 and TRBJ2-7; 13 positions agree with TRBD2. The CDR3 extends over 16 amino acids. Germline loops: CDR1 SGHRS, CDR2 YFSETQ. The V gene end was trimmed by 2 bases and the J gene end by 5 bases; junction bases not matched to a gene: 7. CDR3 region: CASSFELAGGPNEQYF. In DNA, the CDR3 is TGCGCCAGCAGCTTTGAACTAGCGGGAGGGCCGAACGAGCAGTACTTC.

This clonotype was detected ten times or more. The chain recombines TRBV2 with TRBJ2-7, with D perhaps TRBD2 (6 bases). The CDR3 has 14 amino acids. With 4 bases removed from V and 2 bases from J, the gap between germline ends came to 12 bases. Germline CDR1 and CDR2: SNHLY and FYNNEI. DNA for the CDR3: TGTGCCAGCAGTGTCGGGAGAAATCCCTACGAGCAGTACTTC. Protein product: CASSVGRNPYEQYF.

There are many counts of this clonotype. The CDR3 is CASRRTGEETQYF. The CDR3 coding sequence is TGTGCCAGCAGAAGGACAGGGGAAGAGACCCAGTACTTC. The chain employs TRBV28 and TRBJ2-5; 9 bases are a match to TRBD1. CDR3 length: 13 amino acids. J lost 3 bases, V lost 6 bases, and 2 bases had no gene match. Germline-derived CDR1 and CDR2 are MDHEN and SYDVKM. Full variable domain (rest looked up from reference TRBV28 and TRBJ2-5): DVKVTQSSRYLVKRTGEKVFLECVQDMDHENMFWYRQDPGLGLRLIYFSYDVKMKEKGDIPEGYSVSREKKERFSLILESASTNQTSMYLCASRRTGEETQYFGPGTRLLVL.

This clonotype was detected many times. The chain uses TRBV20-1 and TRBJ2-7, with a possible D match to TRBD1 (5 bases). Germline assignment: CDR1 DFQATT and CDR2 SNEGSKA (reference sequence). Trimming took 5 bases from V and 5 from J, leaving 16 bases between them. This CDR3 has 13 residues. The CDR3 loop is CSAPSPQTDEQYF. Written as DNA, the CDR3 is TGCAGTGCTCCCAGCCCACAGACAGACGAGCAGTACTTC.

This clonotype occurred a few times. This chain links TRBV7-3 with TRBJ2-5; TRBD1 agrees at 7 bases. V shed 4 bases, J shed 1 base, and the junction held 3 bases outside the gene matches. The germline V gene has CDR1 SGHTA and CDR2 FQGTGA. The CDR3 length is 14 residues. The CDR3 reads CASSSGTVQETQYF. The CDR3 nucleotides are TGTGCCAGCAGCTCCGGGACAGTCCAAGAGACCCAGTACTTC.

This clonotype occurred many times. The chain combines TRBV30 with TRBJ2-7, with D possibly TRBD1 on 6 matching bases. V gave up 0 bases and J gave up 2 bases, with 14 bases separating them. Germline loops: CDR1 GTSNPN, CDR2 SVGIG (reference sequence). The CDR3 is 15 residues long. The CDR3 spells CAWSVFGGQPYEQYF. The CDR3 nucleotides are TGTGCCTGGAGTGTATTCGGTGGACAGCCCTACGAGCAGTACTTC.

This clonotype was detected many times. This CDR3 reads CASSLYGGSTEAFF. CDR3 nucleotides: TGTGCCAGCAGTTTATATGGGGGAAGCACTGAAGCTTTCTTT. This chain joins TRBV27 and TRBJ1-1; tentatively, D is TRBD1 (5 bases). Trimming shortened V by 1 base and J by 4 bases, and 10 bases separated the two germline ends. The length of the CDR3 is 14 residues. CDR1 MNHEY and CDR2 SMNVEV come from the germline V gene (reference sequence).

The rearrangement uses TRBV4-1 and TRBJ2-2; D is possibly TRBD2 (5 bases). The CDR3 is 19 amino acids. Trimming shortened V by 3 bases and J by 0 bases, and 20 bases separated the two germline ends. Germline V gene sequence: CDR1 MGHRA, CDR2 YSYEKL. CDR3 sequence (DNA): TGCGCCAGCAGCCAGACGCCGGGCCCGGGGATGGCGAACACCGGGGAGCTGTTTTTT. Translating it yields CASSQTPGPGMANTGELFF.

This clonotype has a handful of counts. DNA of the CDR3: TGTGCCAGTAGACTACTAGCGACGAATGAGCAGTTCTTC. It is translated as CASRLLATNEQFF. The chain carries TRBV19 and TRBJ2-1, with 7 bases identical to TRBD2. CDR1 LNHDA and CDR2 SQIVND come from the germline V gene (reference sequence). The CDR3 has 13 residues. The V and J ends lost 6 bases and 7 bases, in that order; junction bases with no gene match: 6.